This T cell receptor beta chain was recorded in a study of blood T cell repertoires in COVID-19. As for the study in general: The cDNA or gDNA used as material had been derived from T cells, B-cell-depleted T cells, or PBMCs.

Germline CDR1 reads SGHRS; CDR2 reads YFSETQ. This CDR3 is built from 12 residues. The V gene lost 4 bases and the J gene lost 4 bases, with 8 bases spanning the gap. Per the study methods: Amplification with reference gene primers provided the estimates of nucleated cell counts. Some clones are missing from TCRdb's copy, which holds only in-frame ones; the method was immunoSEQ multiplex PCR. V, J and clone size are those of that table, while D and trimming were read from the DNA. The table has around 330,000 clones, 75% to 90% seen once. Cohort 3 donors were reported recovered after two negative PCRs, clearance, or symptom resolution.

The chain is built from TRBV5-1 and TRBJ1-2; the D is unclear. The material sequenced was PBMCs or T cells enriched from blood (not recorded which). This sequence originates from a man aged 55 to 70 who had recovered from COVID-19. The CDR3 region has the DNA TGCGCCAGCAGCACCGAGCCCTATGGCTACACCTTC. Translating it yields CASSTEPYGYTF.